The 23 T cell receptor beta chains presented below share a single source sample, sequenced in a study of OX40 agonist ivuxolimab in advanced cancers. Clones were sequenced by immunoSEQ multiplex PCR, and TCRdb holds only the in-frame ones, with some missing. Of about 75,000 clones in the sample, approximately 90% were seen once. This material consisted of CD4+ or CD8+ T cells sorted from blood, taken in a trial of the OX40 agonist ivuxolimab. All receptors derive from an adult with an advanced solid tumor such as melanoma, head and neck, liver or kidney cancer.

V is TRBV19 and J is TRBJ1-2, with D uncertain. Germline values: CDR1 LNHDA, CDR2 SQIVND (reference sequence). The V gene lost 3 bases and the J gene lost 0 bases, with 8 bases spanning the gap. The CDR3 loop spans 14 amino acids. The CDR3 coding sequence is TGTGCCAGTAGTATTCAGGTTACTAACTATGGCTACACCTTC. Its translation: CASSIQVTNYGYTF.

The CDR3 DNA sequence: TGTGCCAGCAGTGAAGCGCTTCTAGGGACAGCTAAGGGGGAAAAACTGTTTTTT. Protein: CASSEALLGTAKGEKLFF. The V gene is TRBV6-1, the J gene TRBJ1-4; 7 positions agree with TRBD1. CDR1 is MNHNS, CDR2 SASEGT, per germline. V gave up 0 bases and J gave up 8 bases; unmatched junction bases: 15. This CDR3 is 18 amino acids long.

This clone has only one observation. CDR3 in DNA: TGTGCCAGCAACCCGGAGGGCGCAACTAATGAAAAACTGTTTTTT. It is translated as CASNPEGATNEKLFF. This chain joins TRBV7-9 and TRBJ1-4; D gene unclear. V lost 7 bases, J lost 0 bases, and 12 bases lay in between. The germline CDR1 and CDR2 sequences are SEHNR and FQNEAQ (reference sequence). The CDR3 extends over 15 amino acids. The complete variable domain, with remaining parts taken from reference TRBV7-9 and TRBJ1-4, reads DTGVSQNPRHKITKRGQNVTFRCDPISEHNRLYWYRQTLGQGPEFLTYFQNEAQLEKSRLLSDRFSAERPKGSFSTLEIQRTEQGDSAMYLCASNPEGATNEKLFFGSGTQLSVL.

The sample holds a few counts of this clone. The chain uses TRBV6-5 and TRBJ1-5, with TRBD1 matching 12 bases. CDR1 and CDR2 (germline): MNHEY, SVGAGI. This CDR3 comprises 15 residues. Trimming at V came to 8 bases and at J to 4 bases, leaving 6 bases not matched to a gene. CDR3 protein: CASGGTGGRNQPQHF. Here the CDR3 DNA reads TGTGCCAGCGGGGGGACAGGGGGCAGGAATCAGCCCCAGCATTTT.

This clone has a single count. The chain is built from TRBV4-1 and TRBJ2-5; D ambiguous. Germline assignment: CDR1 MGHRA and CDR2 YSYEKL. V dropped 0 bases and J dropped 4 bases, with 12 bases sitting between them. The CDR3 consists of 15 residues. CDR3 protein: CASSQDLTVRETQYF. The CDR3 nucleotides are TGCGCCAGCAGCCAAGACCTTACCGTTAGAGAGACCCAGTACTTC.

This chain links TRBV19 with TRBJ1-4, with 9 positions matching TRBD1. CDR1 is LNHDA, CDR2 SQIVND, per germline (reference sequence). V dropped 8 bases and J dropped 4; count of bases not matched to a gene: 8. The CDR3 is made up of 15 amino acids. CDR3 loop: CASRTSGQGNEKLFF. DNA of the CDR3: TGTGCCAGTCGGACGTCGGGACAGGGTAATGAAAAACTGTTTTTT.

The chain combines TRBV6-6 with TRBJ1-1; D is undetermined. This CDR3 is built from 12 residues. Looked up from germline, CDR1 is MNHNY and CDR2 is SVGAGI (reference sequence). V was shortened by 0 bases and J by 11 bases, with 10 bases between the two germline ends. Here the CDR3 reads CASSYSGGLAFF. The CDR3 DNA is TGTGCCAGCAGTTACTCTGGAGGGTTGGCTTTCTTT.

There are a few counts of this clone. The CDR3 spells CSARSTQFPFF. DNA for the CDR3: TGCAGTGCTAGAAGCACACAATTTCCTTTCTTT. V usage is TRBV20-1 and J usage is TRBJ1-1; D is undetermined. The CDR3 sequence is 11 residues long. CDR1 is DFQATT and CDR2 is SNEGSKA in the germline V gene (reference sequence). Deletions cut 2 bases from V and 12 bases from J, with 13 bases between.

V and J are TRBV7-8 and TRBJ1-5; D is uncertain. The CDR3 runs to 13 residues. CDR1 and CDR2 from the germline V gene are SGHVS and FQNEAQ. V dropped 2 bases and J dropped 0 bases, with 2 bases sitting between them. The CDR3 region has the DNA TGTGCCAGCAGCTTAAGTAGCAATCAGCCCCAGCATTTT. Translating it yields CASSLSSNQPQHF. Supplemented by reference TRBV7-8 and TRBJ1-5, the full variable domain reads GAGVSQSPRYKVAKRGQDVALRCDPISGHVSLFWYQQALGQGPEFLTYFQNEAQLDKSGLPSDRFFAERPEGSVSTLKIQRTQQEDSAVYLCASSLSSNQPQHFGDGTRLSIL.

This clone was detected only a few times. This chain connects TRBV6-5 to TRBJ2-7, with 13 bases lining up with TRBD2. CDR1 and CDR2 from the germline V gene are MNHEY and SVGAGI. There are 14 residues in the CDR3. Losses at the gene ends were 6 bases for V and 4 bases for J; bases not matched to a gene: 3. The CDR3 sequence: CASSKTSGRYEQYF. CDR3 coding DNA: TGTGCCAGCAGCAAGACTAGCGGGAGGTACGAGCAGTACTTC.

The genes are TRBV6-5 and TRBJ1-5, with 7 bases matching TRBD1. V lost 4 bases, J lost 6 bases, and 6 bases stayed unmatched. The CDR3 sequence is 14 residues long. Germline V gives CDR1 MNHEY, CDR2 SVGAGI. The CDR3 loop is CASSSTGTGQPQHF. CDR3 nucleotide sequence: TGTGCCAGCAGTTCGACAGGGACGGGTCAGCCCCAGCATTTT.

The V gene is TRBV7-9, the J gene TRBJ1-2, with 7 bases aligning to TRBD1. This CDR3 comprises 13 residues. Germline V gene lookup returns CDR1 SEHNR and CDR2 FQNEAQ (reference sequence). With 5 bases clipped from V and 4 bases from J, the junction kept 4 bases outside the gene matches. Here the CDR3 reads CASSAGQIYGYTF. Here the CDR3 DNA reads TGTGCCAGCAGCGCGGGACAGATCTATGGCTACACCTTC. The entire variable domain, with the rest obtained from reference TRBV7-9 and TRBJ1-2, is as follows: DTGVSQNPRHKITKRGQNVTFRCDPISEHNRLYWYRQTLGQGPEFLTYFQNEAQLEKSRLLSDRFSAERPKGSFSTLEIQRTEQGDSAMYLCASSAGQIYGYTFGSGTRLTVV.

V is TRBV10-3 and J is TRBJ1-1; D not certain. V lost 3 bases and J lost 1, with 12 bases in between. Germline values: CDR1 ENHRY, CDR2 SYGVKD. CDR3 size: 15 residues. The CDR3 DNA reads TGTGCCATCAGTGATCCAGGCCAGCCGAACACTGAAGCTTTCTTT. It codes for CAISDPGQPNTEAFF.

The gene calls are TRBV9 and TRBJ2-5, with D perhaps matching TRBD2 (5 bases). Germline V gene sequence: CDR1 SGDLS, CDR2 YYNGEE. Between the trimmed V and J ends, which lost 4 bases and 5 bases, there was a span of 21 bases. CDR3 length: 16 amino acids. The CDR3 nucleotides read TGTGCCAGCAGCTTAAGGGATGGGCTAGCCGGGGAGACCCAGTACTTC. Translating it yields CASSLRDGLAGETQYF.

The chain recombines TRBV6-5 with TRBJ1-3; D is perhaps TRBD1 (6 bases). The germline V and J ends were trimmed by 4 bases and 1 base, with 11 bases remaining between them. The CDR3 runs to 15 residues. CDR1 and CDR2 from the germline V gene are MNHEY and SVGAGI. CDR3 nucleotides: TGTGCCAGCAGTTTCGCCAGGGGTTCTGGAAACACCATATATTTT. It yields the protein CASSFARGSGNTIYF.

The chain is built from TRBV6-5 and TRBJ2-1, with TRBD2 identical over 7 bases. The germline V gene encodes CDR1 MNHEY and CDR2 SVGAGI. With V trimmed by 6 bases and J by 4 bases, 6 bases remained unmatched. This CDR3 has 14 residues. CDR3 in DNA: TGTGCCAGCAGCTGGAGCGGGGAGTACAATGAGCAGTTCTTC. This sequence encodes CASSWSGEYNEQFF.

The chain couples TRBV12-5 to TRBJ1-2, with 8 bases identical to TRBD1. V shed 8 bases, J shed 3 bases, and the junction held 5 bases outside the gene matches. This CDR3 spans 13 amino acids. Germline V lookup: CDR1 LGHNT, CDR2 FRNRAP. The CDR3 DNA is TGTGCTAGTAGACAGGGGCGAGACTATGGCTACACCTTC. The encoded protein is CASRQGRDYGYTF.

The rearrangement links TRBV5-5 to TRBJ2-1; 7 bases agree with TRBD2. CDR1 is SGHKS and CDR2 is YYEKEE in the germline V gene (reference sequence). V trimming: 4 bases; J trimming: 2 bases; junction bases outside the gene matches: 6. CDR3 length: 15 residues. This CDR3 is CASSRSGTTYNEQFF. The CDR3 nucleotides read TGTGCCAGCAGCCGGAGCGGGACCACCTACAATGAGCAGTTCTTC.

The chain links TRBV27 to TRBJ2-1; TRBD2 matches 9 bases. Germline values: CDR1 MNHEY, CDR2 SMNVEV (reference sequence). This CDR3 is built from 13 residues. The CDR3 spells CAIGARGGHEQFF. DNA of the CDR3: TGTGCTATTGGGGCGCGGGGGGGCCATGAGCAGTTCTTC.

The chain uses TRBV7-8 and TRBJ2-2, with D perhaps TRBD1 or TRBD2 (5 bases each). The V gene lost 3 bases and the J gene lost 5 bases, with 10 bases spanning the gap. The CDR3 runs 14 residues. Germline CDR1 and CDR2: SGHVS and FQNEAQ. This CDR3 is CASSFLGETGELFF. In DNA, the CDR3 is TGTGCCAGCAGCTTTTTAGGGGAGACCGGGGAGCTGTTTTTT.

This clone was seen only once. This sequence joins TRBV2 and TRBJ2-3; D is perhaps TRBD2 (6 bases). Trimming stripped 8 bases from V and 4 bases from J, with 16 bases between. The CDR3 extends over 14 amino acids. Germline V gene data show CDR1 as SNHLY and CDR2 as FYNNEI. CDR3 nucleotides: TGTGCCAGCGCCGGGACTCAGTGGGCAGATACGCAGTATTTT. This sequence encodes CASAGTQWADTQYF.

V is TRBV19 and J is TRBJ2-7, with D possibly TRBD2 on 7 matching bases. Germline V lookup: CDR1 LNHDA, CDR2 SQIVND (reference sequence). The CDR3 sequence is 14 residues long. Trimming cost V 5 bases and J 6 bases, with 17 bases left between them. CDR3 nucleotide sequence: TGTGCCAGTAGTGGCGGGGGCGGAATGGCCGAGCAGTACTTC. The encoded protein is CASSGGGGMAEQYF.

CDR3 DNA sequence: TGTGCCAGTTTCCCACTAACGGGGGGGAACACTGAAGCTTTCTTT. Protein: CASFPLTGGNTEAFF. The chain is built from TRBV27 and TRBJ1-1; D may be TRBD1 (5 bases). With 9 bases removed from V and 1 base from J, the gap between germline ends came to 18 bases. The CDR3 runs 15 residues. Germline-derived CDR1 and CDR2 are MNHEY and SMNVEV (reference sequence).